The following is a TCR beta chain sequence with its context. What it binds is not known. These data are taken from a study of PD-1 blockade in classical Hodgkin lymphoma. Study-wide findings and caveats: While CD8+ TCR diversity did not rise significantly by C4D1, CD4+ TCR diversity did.

V shed 4 bases and J 4 bases; nucleotides not matched to a gene: 11. This CDR3 is 17 amino acids long. CDR1 is SGDLS and CDR2 is YYNGEE in the germline V gene. Patients all relapsed after autologous stem cell transplantation, and there was variation in brentuximab vedotin exposure. Thawed PBMCs underwent magnetic negative selection to yield purified CD4+ T cells. When best responses were assessed, they were complete response, partial response or progressive disease. Sequencing used immunoSEQ multiplex PCR; TCRdb keeps in-frame clones, though not all of them. The sample includes over 30,000 clones, 90% of them seen just once.

Sample: CD4+ T cells from blood, taken at baseline. This clonotype originated in a human donor with classical Hodgkin lymphoma. The rearrangement joins TRBV9 to TRBJ2-1; 10 nucleotides line up with TRBD2. The DNA for the CDR3 is TGTGCCAGCAGCACCTGGCCAACTAGCGGGGAATACAATGAGCAGTTCTTC. It is translated as CASSTWPTSGEYNEQFF.